Shown below are 2 T cell receptor beta chains from a single sample sequenced in a study of human T cells and chemical hapten exposure. The time point here: patch test 3, about 24 weeks after DPC sensitization. Treatment meaning: therapeutic diphenylcyclopropenone sensitization with weekly scalp DPC. MiXCR, run by TCRdb on the RACE reads, gives a single entry per CDR3 protein. The table has roughly 100,000 distinct CDR3 sequences, under 40% seen once. The sample in question was whole blood, obtained in connection with sensitization to the hapten diphenylcyclopropenone (DPC). The receptor source for this set is a man aged 40-49 years with alopecia areata. Some clones in this sample may be carry-over from other donors' samples.

This clonotype showed up just a few times. The chain carries TRBV15 and TRBJ2-7, with D unresolved. The germline CDR1 and CDR2 sequences are LNHNV and YYDKDF (reference sequence). The V end was cut by 0 bases, the J end by 6 bases, with 12 bases between. The CDR3 length is 14 residues. Here the CDR3 DNA reads TGTGCCACCAGCAGAGATGGGTCGCAGTCCGAGCAGTACGTC. Translated: CATSRDGSQSEQYV.

This chain connects TRBV12-2 to TRBJ2-5; the tabulated D call, TRBD2, remains unverified against the DNA. TRBV12-2 is a pseudogene. The CDR3 length is 16 residues. CDR3 DNA: TGTGCAAGTCGCTTAGAGGCACGCGGGGACCAAGAGACCCAGTACTTC. Protein: CASRLEARGDQETQYF.